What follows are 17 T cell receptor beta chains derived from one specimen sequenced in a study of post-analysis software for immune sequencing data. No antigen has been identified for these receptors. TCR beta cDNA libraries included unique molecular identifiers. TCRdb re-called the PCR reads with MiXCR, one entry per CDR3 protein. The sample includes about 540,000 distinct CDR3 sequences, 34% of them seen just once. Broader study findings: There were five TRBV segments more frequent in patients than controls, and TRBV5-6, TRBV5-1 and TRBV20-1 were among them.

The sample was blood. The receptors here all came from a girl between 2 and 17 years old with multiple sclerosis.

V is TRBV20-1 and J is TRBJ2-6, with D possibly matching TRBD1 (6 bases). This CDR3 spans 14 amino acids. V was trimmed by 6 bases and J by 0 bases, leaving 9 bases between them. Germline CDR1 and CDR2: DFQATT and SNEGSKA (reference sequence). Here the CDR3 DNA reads TGCAGTGCGCCGACAGGCTCTGGGGCCAACGTCCTGACTTTC. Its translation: CSAPTGSGANVLTF.

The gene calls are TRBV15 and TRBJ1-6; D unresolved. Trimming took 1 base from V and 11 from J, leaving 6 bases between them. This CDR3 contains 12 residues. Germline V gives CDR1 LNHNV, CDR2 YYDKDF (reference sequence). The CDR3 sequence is CATSRGGPPLHF. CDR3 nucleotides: TGTGCCACCAGCAGAGGAGGTCCACCCCTCCACTTT.

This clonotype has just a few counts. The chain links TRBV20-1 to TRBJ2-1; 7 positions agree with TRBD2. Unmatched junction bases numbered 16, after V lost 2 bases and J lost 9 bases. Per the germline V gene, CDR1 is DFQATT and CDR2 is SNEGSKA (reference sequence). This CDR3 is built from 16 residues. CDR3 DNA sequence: TGCAGTGCTAGATTCCTTGGACTAGGGAGATACGGTGAGCAGTTCTTC. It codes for CSARFLGLGRYGEQFF.

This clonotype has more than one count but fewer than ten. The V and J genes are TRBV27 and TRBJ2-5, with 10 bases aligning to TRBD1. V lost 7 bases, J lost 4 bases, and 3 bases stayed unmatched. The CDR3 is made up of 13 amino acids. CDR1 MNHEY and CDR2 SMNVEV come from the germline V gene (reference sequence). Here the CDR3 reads CASTDRGRETQYF. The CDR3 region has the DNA TGTGCCAGCACTGACAGGGGGCGAGAGACCCAGTACTTC.

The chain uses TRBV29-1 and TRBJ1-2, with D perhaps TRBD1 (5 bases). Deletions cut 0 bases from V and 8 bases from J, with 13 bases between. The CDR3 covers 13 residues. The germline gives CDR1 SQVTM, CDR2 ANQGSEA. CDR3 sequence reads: CSVEEYTGGGYTF. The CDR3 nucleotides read TGCAGCGTTGAAGAGTATACGGGGGGAGGCTACACCTTC.

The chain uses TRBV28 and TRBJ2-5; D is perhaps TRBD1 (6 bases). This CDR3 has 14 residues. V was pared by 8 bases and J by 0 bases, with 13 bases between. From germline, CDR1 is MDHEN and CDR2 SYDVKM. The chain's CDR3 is CASHRTDNQETQYF. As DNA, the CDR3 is TGTGCCAGCCATAGGACAGACAACCAAGAGACCCAGTACTTC.

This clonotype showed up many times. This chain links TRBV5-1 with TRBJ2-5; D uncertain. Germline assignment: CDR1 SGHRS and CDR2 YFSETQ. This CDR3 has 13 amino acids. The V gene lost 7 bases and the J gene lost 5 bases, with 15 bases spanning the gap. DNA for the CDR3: TGCGCCAGCGGATTCCGGATGGGGGAGACCCAGTACTTC. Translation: CASGFRMGETQYF.

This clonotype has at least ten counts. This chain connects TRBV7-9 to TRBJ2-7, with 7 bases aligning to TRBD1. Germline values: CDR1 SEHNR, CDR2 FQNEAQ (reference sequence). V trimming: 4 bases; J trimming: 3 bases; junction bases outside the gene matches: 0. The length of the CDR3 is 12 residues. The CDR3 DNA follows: TGTGCCAGCAGCTGGGACAGCTACGAGCAGTACTTC. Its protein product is CASSWDSYEQYF.

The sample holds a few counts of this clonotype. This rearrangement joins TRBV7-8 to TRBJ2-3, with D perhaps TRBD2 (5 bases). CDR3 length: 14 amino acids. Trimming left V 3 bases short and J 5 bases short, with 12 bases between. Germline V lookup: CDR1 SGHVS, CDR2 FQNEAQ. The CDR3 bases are TGTGCCAGCAGCTTCGGGGTAGCTAGAGATACGCAGTATTTT. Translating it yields CASSFGVARDTQYF.

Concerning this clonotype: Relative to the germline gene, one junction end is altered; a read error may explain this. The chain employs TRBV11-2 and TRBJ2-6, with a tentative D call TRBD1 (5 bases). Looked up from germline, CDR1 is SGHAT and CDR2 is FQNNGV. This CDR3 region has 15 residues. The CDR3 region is CASSLVRPGANVRTF. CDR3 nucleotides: TGTGCCAGCAGCTTAGTTCGACCTGGGGCCAACGTCCGGACTTTC.

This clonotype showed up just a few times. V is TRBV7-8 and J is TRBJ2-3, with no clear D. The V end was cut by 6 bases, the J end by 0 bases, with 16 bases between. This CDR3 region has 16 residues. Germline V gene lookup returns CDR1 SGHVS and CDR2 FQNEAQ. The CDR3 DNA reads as TGTGCCAGCAGTCCTCGTCGGATTCCTAGCACAGATACGCAGTATTTT. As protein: CASSPRRIPSTDTQYF. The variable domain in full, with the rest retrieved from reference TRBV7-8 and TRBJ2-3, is GAGVSQSPRYKVAKRGQDVALRCDPISGHVSLFWYQQALGQGPEFLTYFQNEAQLDKSGLPSDRFFAERPEGSVSTLKIQRTQQEDSAVYLCASSPRRIPSTDTQYFGPGTRLTVL.

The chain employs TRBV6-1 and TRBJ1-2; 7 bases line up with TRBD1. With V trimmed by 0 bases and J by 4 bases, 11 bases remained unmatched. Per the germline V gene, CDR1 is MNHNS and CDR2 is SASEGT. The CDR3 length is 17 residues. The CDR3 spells CASSEAGRTGRTYGYTF. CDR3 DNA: TGTGCCAGCAGTGAAGCAGGACGGACAGGCAGGACCTATGGCTACACCTTC.

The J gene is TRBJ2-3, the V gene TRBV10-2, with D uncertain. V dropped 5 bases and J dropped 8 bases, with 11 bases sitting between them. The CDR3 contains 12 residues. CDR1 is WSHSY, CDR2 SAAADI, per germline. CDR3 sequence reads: CASSLPLGTQYF. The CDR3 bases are TGCGCCAGCAGTTTGCCCCTAGGTACGCAGTATTTT.

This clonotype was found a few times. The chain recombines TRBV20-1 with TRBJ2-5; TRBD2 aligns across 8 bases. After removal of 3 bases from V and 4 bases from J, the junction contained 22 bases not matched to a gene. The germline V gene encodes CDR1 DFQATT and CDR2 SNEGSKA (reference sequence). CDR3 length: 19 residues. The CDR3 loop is CSASRMTRSGGGLGETQYF. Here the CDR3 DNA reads TGCAGTGCTAGTCGGATGACTAGGAGCGGGGGAGGGTTGGGAGAGACCCAGTACTTC.

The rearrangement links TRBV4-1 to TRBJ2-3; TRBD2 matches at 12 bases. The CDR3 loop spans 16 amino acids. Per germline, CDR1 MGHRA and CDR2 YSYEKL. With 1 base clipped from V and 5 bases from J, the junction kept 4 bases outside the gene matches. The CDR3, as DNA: TGCGCCAGCAGCCAAGCTAGCGGGGGGGCCAGAGATACGCAGTATTTT. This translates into CASSQASGGARDTQYF.

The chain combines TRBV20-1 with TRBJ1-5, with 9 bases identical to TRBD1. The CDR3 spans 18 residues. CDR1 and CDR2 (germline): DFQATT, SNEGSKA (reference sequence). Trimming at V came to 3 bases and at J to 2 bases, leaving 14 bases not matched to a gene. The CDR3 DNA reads TGCAGTGCTAGGGCCCGGGACAGGGACCTATATGGCAATCAGCCCCAGCATTTT. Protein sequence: CSARARDRDLYGNQPQHF.

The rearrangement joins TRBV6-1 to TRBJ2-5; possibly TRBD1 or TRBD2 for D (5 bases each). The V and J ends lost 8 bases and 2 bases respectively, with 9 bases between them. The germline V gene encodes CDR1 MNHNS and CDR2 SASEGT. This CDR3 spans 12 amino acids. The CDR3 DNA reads TGTGCCAGCTTGTGGGGGCAAGAGACCCAGTACTTC. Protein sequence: CASLWGQETQYF.